One and the same sample provided the 12 T cell receptor beta chains below, sequenced in a study of blood T cell repertoires in COVID-19. Some clones are missing from TCRdb's copy, which holds only in-frame ones; the method was immunoSEQ multiplex PCR. The sample gives roughly 450,000 clones, roughly 91% of which show up once; under 0.7% is in the top ten. Sequences were obtained from PBMCs or T cells enriched from blood (not recorded which). The receptor source for this set is a man younger than 30 who had recovered from COVID-19.

This chain joins TRBV9 and TRBJ2-3; D remains unclear. The V gene's germline CDR1 is SGDLS and CDR2 YYNGEE. V lost 7 bases, J lost 0 bases, and 9 bases lay in between. This CDR3 is built from 13 residues. The CDR3 DNA reads as TGTGCCAGCGGCAGGATCAGCACAGATACGCAGTATTTT. This sequence encodes CASGRISTDTQYF.

The rearrangement links TRBV7-9 to TRBJ1-5, with D perhaps matching TRBD1 (5 bases). CDR1 and CDR2 from the germline V gene are SEHNR and FQNEAQ (reference sequence). Trimming stripped 3 bases from V and 7 bases from J, with 10 bases between. This CDR3 comprises 13 residues. CDR3: CASSLQGEQPQHF. The CDR3 coding sequence is TGTGCCAGCAGCTTGCAGGGTGAACAGCCCCAGCATTTT.

The rearrangement uses TRBV5-4 and TRBJ2-6; no definite D call. Germline values: CDR1 SGHNT, CDR2 YYREEE (reference sequence). V gave up 7 bases and J gave up 0 bases, with 5 bases separating them. The CDR3 totals 13 residues. Here the CDR3 reads CASCSSGANVLTF. DNA for the CDR3: TGTGCCAGCTGTAGCTCTGGGGCCAACGTCCTGACTTTC.

The chain joins TRBV19 to TRBJ1-1, with a possible D match to TRBD1 (5 bases). The V end was cut by 2 bases, the J end by 0 bases, with 16 bases between. The CDR3 sequence is 17 residues long. The germline CDR1 and CDR2 sequences are LNHDA and SQIVND (reference sequence). The CDR3 here is CASSIFQGVGMNTEAFF. The CDR3 DNA is TGTGCCAGTAGTATATTTCAGGGTGTGGGAATGAACACTGAAGCTTTCTTT.

This clone is a singleton in its sample. The V and J genes are TRBV5-5 and TRBJ1-4; D is unclear. CDR3 length: 13 amino acids. V lost 2 bases, J lost 4 bases, and 6 bases lay in between. Per the germline V gene, CDR1 is SGHKS and CDR2 is YYEKEE (reference sequence). Written as DNA, the CDR3 is TGTGCCAGCAGCTTTAGGAGTAATGAAAAACTGTTTTTT. This encodes CASSFRSNEKLFF.

This chain connects TRBV24-1 to TRBJ2-7, with a weak D call TRBD1 (5 bases). Per germline, CDR1 KGHDR and CDR2 SFDVKD. The CDR3 length is 15 residues. V lost 3 bases and J lost 3, with 14 bases in between. CDR3 coding DNA: TGTGCCACCAGTGATGATCAGGGTAAGGGCTACGAGCAGTACTTC. As protein: CATSDDQGKGYEQYF.

This rearrangement joins TRBV3-1 (or the pseudogene TRBV3-2) to TRBJ1-1; no reliable D call. In germline, CDR1 is LGHDT, CDR2 YNNKEL (reference sequence). V dropped 2 bases and J dropped 11 bases, with 24 bases sitting between them. This CDR3 contains 16 residues. DNA for the CDR3: TGTGCCAGCAGCCAACCCTTCACGACGGGAGCCCCGGGCGCTTTCTTT. Translated, it gives CASSQPFTTGAPGAFF.

This rearrangement joins TRBV19 to TRBJ1-1; D is undetermined. The CDR3 has 14 residues. In germline, CDR1 is LNHDA, CDR2 SQIVND (reference sequence). V dropped 10 bases and J dropped 4 bases, with 19 bases sitting between them. The CDR3 reads CATSPARAFTEAFF. For the CDR3, the DNA is TGTGCCACTTCCCCCGCGCGGGCGTTCACTGAAGCTTTCTTT.

The rearrangement uses TRBV25-1 and TRBJ2-1, with D maybe TRBD2 (6 bases). The CDR3 sequence is 13 residues long. V lost 3 bases and J 4 bases, leaving 7 bases between the germline ends. The germline V gene encodes CDR1 MGHDK and CDR2 SYGVNS. The CDR3 loop is CASSDGTYNEQFF. The CDR3 nucleotides are TGTGCCAGCAGTGACGGGACTTACAATGAGCAGTTCTTC. Full variable domain (rest looked up from reference TRBV25-1 and TRBJ2-1): EADIYQTPRYLVIGTGKKITLECSQTMGHDKMYWYQQDPGMELHLIHYSYGVNSTEKGDLSSESTVSRIRTEHFPLTLESARPSHTSQYLCASSDGTYNEQFFGPGTRLTVL.

The genes are TRBV3-1 (or the pseudogene TRBV3-2) and TRBJ1-6; TRBD1 might be the D (5 bases). This CDR3 is 16 amino acids long. Germline CDR1 reads LGHDT; CDR2 reads YNNKEL (reference sequence). The ends were cut back, 1 base at V and 10 bases at J, with 17 bases in the middle. CDR3: CASSQGDWGGKSPLHF. In DNA form, the CDR3 reads TGTGCCAGCAGCCAAGGGGACTGGGGGGGTAAGTCACCCCTCCACTTT.

This clone was counted once. The chain has TRBV19 and TRBJ1-1, with D unresolved. The germline V gene has CDR1 LNHDA and CDR2 SQIVND (reference sequence). Trimming left V 8 bases short and J 3 bases short, with 7 bases between. The CDR3 sequence is 11 residues long. The CDR3: CASRDYTEAFF. The CDR3, as DNA: TGTGCCAGTCGGGATTACACTGAAGCTTTCTTT.

The rearrangement joins TRBV7-9 to TRBJ1-2; 11 bases match TRBD1. The CDR3 spans 16 residues. Unmatched junction bases numbered 11, after V lost 5 bases and J lost 6 bases. In germline, CDR1 is SEHNR, CDR2 FQNEAQ (reference sequence). This CDR3 is CASSASGTGGRDGYTF. In nucleotides, the CDR3 is TGTGCCAGCAGCGCCAGCGGGACAGGGGGTCGCGATGGCTACACCTTC.